Below, 3 T cell receptor beta chains from the same sample are listed, as sequenced in a study of cytomegalovirus exposure and HLA in healthy donors (dated by TCRdb to about 2017). Preparation of the library involved the immunoSEQ multiplex PCR assay. For the multiplex PCR, a mixture combining 60 forward primers for TCR Vbeta segments and 13 reverse primers for TCR Jbeta segments was used. Here the immuneACCESS table is served through TCRdb, limited to in-frame sequences with V and J called. Missing clones are a known gap in these copies; in checked studies unresolved V genes cover under half, and the rest lacks a known reason. A total of approximately 120,000 clones appear in this sample, about 80% of them only once. More than 6% of the sample belongs to the ten largest clones. The material sequenced was PBMCs. Receptors were obtained from a woman between 45 and 60 years old in good health and CMV-seropositive.

This sequence joins TRBV5-1 and TRBJ2-1, with D perhaps TRBD1 (7 bases). With 3 bases removed from V and 2 bases from J, the gap between germline ends came to 15 bases. Germline-derived CDR1 and CDR2 are SGHRS and YFSETQ. The CDR3 is 16 amino acids. CDR3 sequence (DNA): TGCGCCAGCAGCTCGGGGGACAGCCTTACCTACAATGAGCAGTTCTTC. Amino acids: CASSSGDSLTYNEQFF.

The genes are TRBV7-2 and TRBJ2-2; D remains unclear. Trimming stripped 1 base from V and 6 bases from J, with 6 bases between. The CDR3 totals 13 residues. From germline, CDR1 is SGHTA and CDR2 FQGNSA. CDR3 bases: TGTGCCAGCAGCTTAGAGCTTCCCGGGGAGCTGTTTTTT. Translating it yields CASSLELPGELFF. Supplemented by reference TRBV7-2 and TRBJ2-2, the full variable domain reads GAGVSQSPSNKVTEKGKDVELRCDPISGHTALYWYRQSLGQGLEFLIYFQGNSAPDKSGLPSDRFSAERTGGSVSTLTIQRTQQEDSAVYLCASSLELPGELFFGEGSRLTVL.

This chain joins TRBV7-2 and TRBJ2-1; 7 bases are shared with TRBD2. Germline trimming cut 6 bases from V and 9 bases from J; bases unmatched to any gene: 8. From germline, CDR1 is SGHTA and CDR2 FQGNSA. The CDR3 contains 13 residues. The chain's CDR3 is CASRLAGGGEQFF. CDR3 bases: TGTGCCAGCAGGCTAGCTGGGGGGGGTGAGCAGTTCTTC.